This T cell receptor (beta chain) was identified in a study of low-dose radiotherapy and immunotherapy resistance in tumors. Study summary: The schedule for Cohort 2 used 1 Gy per fraction every two weeks, which added up to 13 Gy over 26 weeks. Every two weeks, cyclophosphamide 200 mg/m2 was infused one day before radiation plus immunotherapy. On cycle 1 day 1, patients started four cycles of oral aspirin 300 mg daily.

This CDR3 region has 12 residues. With 4 bases clipped from V and 4 bases from J, the junction kept 0 bases outside the gene matches. This clonotype was detected only a few times. With TRAV- and TRBV-specific primers, first-strand cDNA was made, covering the alpha and beta chains. With a constant-region primer and a V-primer adapter, TCRs were subjected to 15 to 25 PCR cycles of amplification. TCRdb reanalysed the reads using MiXCR and keeps one entry per CDR3 protein. This table holds 8,800 or so distinct CDR3 sequences, about 68% found once. The receptor's source is a human donor with advanced metastatic prostate, ovarian, gallbladder or colorectal cancer (not recorded which). This table probably holds off-target reads from a library built for another chain. The V and J genes are TRBV12-3 or TRBV12-4 and TRBJ2-7; TRBD2 aligns across 8 bases. The CDR3 bases are TGTGCCAGCAGTTCGGGGGGGTACGAGCAGTACTTC. Translating it yields CASSSGGYEQYF.